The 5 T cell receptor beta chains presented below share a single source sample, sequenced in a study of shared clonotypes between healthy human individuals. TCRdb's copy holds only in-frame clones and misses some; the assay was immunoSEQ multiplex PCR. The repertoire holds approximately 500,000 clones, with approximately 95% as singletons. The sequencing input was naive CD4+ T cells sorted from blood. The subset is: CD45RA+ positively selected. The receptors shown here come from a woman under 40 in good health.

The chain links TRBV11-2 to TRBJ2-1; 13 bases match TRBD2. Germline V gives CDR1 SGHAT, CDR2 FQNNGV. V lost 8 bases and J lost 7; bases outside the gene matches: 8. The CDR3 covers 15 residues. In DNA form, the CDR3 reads TGTGCCAGCGGGGGGACTAGCGGGGTGAATAATGAGCAGTTCTTC. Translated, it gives CASGGTSGVNNEQFF. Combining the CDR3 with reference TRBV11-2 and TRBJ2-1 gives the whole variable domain EAGVAQSPRYKIIEKRQSVAFWCNPISGHATLYWYQQILGQGPKLLIQFQNNGVVDDSQLPKDRFSAERLKGVDSTLKIQPAKLEDSAVYLCASGGTSGVNNEQFFGPGTRLTVL.

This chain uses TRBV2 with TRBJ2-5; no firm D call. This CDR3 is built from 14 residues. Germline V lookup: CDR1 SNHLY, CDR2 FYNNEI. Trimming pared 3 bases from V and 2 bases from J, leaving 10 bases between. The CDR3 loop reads CASSDLSRQETQYF. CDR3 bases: TGTGCCAGCAGTGACTTGTCCCGTCAAGAGACCCAGTACTTC.

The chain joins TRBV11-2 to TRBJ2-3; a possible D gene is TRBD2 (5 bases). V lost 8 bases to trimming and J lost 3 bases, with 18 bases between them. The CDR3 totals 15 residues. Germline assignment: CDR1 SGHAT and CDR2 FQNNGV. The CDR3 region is CASRYGVTTTDTQYF. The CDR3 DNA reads TGTGCCAGCCGCTACGGGGTCACGACGACAGATACGCAGTATTTT.

CDR3 in amino acids: CASSLGREGGYNEQFF. CDR3 nucleotide sequence: TGTGCCAGCAGTTTAGGGCGGGAGGGGGGTTACAATGAGCAGTTCTTC. This chain connects TRBV28 to TRBJ2-1, with 9 bases aligning to TRBD2. In germline, CDR1 is MDHEN, CDR2 SYDVKM. The CDR3 is 16 amino acids. The J segment lost 4 bases and the V segment lost 2 bases, leaving 6 bases of the junction unmatched. Full variable domain (missing parts from reference TRBV28 and TRBJ2-1): DVKVTQSSRYLVKRTGEKVFLECVQDMDHENMFWYRQDPGLGLRLIYFSYDVKMKEKGDIPEGYSVSREKKERFSLILESASTNQTSMYLCASSLGREGGYNEQFFGPGTRLTVL.

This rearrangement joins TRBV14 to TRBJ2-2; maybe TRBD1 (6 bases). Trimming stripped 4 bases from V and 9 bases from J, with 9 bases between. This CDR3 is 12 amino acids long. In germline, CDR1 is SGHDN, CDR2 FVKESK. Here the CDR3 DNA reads TGTGCCAGCAGCCTAACAGGGCGGGAGCTGTTTTTT. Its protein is CASSLTGRELFF. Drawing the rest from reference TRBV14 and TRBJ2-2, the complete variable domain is EAGVTQFPSHSVIEKGQTVTLRCDPISGHDNLYWYRRVMGKEIKFLLHFVKESKQDESGMPNNRFLAERTGGTYSTLKVQPAELEDSGVYFCASSLTGRELFFGEGSRLTVL.